Listed below are T cell receptor beta chains from one sample, sequenced in a study of blood T cell repertoires in COVID-19. The table came from immunoSEQ multiplex PCR; TCRdb's copy has only in-frame clones and leaves some out. The data show about 300,000 clones, roughly 91% seen once. Sequencing input: peripheral blood. All receptors come from a man in his forties or fifties with acute or convalescent COVID-19. CDR3s leave out the opening cysteine and the closing phenylalanine or tryptophan.

v_gene,CDR3aa
TRBV14,ASSHTGGNEQF
TRBV19,ASRSPGLTWQPQH
TRBV4-1,ASSQGGRPGGTEAF
TRBV5-6,ASNFRWAPYNEQF
TRBV19,ASSIYAGAGGELF
TRBV19,ASTPREASDEQF
TRBV28,ASSSGTGLPYGYT
TRBV5-1,ASSYLQGNTEAF
TRBV2,ASSVSSGGSTDTQY
TRBV6-1,ASSVQVHGLGNTIY
TRBV19,ASSIVEGDYSNQPQH
TRBV5-6,ASSGRGFFMNTEAF
TRBV15,ATSAGKHQPQH
TRBV19,ASSFGNYGYT
TRBV30,ALDSSSGANVLT
TRBV5-1,ASSLRAGTGTYEQY
TRBV9,ASSGEADPYNSPLH
TRBV4-1,ASAPMDTGELF
TRBV2,ASSWTSGGGNEQF
TRBV19,ASSTTGTKNTEAF
TRBV27,ASSVSGGAPDTQY
TRBV2,ASLWVSGAETQY
TRBV27,ASSTTGGGYNEQF
TRBV12-3/TRBV12-4,ASSTSASYEQY
TRBV11-2,ASSLGTGTGELF
TRBV5-4,ASSSAGQGNTEAF
TRBV7-9,ASTPRRANYGYT
TRBV7-9,ASSKLRDSNEKLF
TRBV19,ASSIDRLGRGQPQH
TRBV6-5,ASFARRENIQY